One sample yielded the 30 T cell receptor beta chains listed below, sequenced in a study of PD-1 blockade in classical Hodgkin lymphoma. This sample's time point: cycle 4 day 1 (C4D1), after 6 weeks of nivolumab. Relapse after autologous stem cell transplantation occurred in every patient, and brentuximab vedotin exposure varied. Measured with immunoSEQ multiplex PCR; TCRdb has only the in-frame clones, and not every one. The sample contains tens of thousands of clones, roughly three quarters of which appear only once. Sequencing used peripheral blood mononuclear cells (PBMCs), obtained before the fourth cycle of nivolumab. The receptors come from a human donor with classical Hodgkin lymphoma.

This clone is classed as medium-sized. In DNA form, the CDR3 reads TGCGCCAGCAGCCAAGGGACGTCAAACAACTACGAGCAGTACTTC. This sequence encodes CASSQGTSNNYEQYF. The rearrangement uses TRBV4-1 and TRBJ2-7; D unresolved. V was trimmed by 1 base and J by 3 bases, leaving 13 bases between them. Germline CDR1 is MGHRA and CDR2 is YSYEKL. This CDR3 comprises 15 residues.

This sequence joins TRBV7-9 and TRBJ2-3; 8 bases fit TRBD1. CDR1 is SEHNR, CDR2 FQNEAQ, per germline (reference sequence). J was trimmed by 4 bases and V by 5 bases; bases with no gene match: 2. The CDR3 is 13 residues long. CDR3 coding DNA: TGTGCCAGCAGCCGACAGGGGCCAGATACGCAGTATTTT. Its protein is CASSRQGPDTQYF.

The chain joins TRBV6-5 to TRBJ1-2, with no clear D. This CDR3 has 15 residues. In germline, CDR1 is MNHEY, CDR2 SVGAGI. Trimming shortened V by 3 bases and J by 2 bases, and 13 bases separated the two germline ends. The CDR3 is CASSYSTRSNYGYTF. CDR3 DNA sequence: TGTGCCAGCAGTTATAGTACTCGATCGAACTATGGCTACACCTTC.

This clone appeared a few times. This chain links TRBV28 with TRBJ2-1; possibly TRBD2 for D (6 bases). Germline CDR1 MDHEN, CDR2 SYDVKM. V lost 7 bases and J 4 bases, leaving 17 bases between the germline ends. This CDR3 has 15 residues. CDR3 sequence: CASTLSSGRYNEQFF. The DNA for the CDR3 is TGTGCCAGCACCTTAAGTAGCGGTCGGTACAATGAGCAGTTCTTC.

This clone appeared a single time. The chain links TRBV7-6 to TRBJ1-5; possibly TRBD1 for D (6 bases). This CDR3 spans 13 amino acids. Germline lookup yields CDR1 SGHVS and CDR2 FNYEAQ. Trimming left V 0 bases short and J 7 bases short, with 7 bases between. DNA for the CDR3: TGTGCCAGCAGCTTAGCCCAGGGGCAGCCCCAGCATTTT. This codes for CASSLAQGQPQHF.

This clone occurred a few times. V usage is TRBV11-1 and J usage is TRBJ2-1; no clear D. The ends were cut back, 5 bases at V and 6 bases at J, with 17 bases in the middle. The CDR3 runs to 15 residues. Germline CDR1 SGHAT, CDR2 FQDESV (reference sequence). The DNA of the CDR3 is TGTGCCAGCAGCCCTGAACAACTCAGCGCCAATGAGCAGTTCTTC. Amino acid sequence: CASSPEQLSANEQFF.

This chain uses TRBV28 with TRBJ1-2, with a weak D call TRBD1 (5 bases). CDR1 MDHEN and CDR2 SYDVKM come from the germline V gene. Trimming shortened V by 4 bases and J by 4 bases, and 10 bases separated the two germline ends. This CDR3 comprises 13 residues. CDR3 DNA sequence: TGTGCCAGCAGTTGGCCAGGGTCCTATGGCTACACCTTC. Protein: CASSWPGSYGYTF.

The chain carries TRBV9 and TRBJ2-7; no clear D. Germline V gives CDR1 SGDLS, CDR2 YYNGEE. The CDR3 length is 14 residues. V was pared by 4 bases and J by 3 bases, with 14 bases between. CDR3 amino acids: CASSRNDRDYEQYF. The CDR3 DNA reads TGTGCCAGCAGCAGAAATGACCGAGACTACGAGCAGTACTTC.

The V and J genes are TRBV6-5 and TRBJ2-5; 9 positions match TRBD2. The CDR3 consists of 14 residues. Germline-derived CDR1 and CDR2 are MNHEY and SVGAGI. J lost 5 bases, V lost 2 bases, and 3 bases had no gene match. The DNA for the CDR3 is TGTGCCAGCAGTTACGGGACTAGCCACGAGACCCAGTACTTC. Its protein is CASSYGTSHETQYF.

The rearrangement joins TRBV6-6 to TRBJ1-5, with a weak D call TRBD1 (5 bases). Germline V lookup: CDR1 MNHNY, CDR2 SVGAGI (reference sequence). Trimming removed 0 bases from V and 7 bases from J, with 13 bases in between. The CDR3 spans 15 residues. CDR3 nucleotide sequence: TGTGCCAGCAGTTACTCAAGATCTTGGGGGCAGCCCCAGCATTTT. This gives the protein CASSYSRSWGQPQHF.

DNA for the CDR3: TGTGCCAGCAGCTCTTACGTCGGTAGCGGGGCCCAAGAGACCCAGTACTTC. Translated: CASSSYVGSGAQETQYF. This chain joins TRBV7-9 and TRBJ2-5; 8 nucleotides agree with TRBD2. CDR3 length: 17 amino acids. Germline V gene sequence: CDR1 SEHNR, CDR2 FQNEAQ (reference sequence). V lost 4 bases to trimming and J lost 1 base; unmatched junction nucleotides: 11.

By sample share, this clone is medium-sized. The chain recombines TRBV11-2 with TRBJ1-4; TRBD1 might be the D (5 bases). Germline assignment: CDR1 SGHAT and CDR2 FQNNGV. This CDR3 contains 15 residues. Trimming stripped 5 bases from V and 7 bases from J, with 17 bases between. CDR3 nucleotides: TGTGCCAGCAGCCCAACCGGGACTACAGGTGAAAAACTGTTTTTT. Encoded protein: CASSPTGTTGEKLFF.

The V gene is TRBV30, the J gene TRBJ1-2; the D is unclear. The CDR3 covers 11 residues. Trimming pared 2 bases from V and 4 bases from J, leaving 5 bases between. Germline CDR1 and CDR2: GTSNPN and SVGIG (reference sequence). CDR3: CAWSRSYGYTF. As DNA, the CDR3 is TGTGCCTGGAGTCGATCCTATGGCTACACCTTC.

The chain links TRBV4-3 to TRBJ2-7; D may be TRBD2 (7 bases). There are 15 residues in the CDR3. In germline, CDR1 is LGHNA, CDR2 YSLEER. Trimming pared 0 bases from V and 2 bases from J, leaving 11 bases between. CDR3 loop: CASSQDGGGAYEQYF. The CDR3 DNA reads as TGCGCCAGCAGCCAAGATGGCGGGGGCGCCTACGAGCAGTACTTC.

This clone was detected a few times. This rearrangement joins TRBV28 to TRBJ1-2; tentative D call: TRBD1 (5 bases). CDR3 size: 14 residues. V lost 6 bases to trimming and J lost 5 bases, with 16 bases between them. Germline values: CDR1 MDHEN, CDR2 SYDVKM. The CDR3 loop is CASSLQPWGYGYTF. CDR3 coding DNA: TGTGCCAGCAGCCTACAGCCATGGGGGTATGGCTACACCTTC.

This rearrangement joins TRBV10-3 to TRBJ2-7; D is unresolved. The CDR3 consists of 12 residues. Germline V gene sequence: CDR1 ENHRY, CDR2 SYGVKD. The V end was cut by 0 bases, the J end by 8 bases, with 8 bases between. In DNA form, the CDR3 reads TGTGCCATCAGTGAGTCGAAAACGCAGCAGTACTTC. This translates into CAISESKTQQYF.

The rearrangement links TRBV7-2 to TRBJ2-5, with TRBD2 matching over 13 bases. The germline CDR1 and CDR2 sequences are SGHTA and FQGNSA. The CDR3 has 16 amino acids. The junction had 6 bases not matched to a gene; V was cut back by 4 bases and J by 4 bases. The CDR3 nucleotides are TGTGCCAGCAGCTACGGACTAGCGGGGGCCGCAGAGACCCAGTACTTC. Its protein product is CASSYGLAGAAETQYF.

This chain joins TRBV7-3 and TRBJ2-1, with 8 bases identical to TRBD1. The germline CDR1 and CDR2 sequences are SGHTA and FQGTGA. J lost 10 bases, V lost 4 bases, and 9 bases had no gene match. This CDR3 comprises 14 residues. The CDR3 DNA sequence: TGTGCCAGCAGCTCCCAACCGGCAGGGGGCGAGCAGTTCTTC. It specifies CASSSQPAGGEQFF.

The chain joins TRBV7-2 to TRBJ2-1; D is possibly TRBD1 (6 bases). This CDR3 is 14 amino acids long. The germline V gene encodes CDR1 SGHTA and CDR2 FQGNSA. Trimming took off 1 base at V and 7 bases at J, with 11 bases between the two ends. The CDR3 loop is CASSLGLGANEQFF. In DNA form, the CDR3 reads TGTGCCAGCAGCTTAGGTCTGGGGGCGAATGAGCAGTTCTTC. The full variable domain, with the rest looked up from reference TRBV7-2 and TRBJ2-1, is GAGVSQSPSNKVTEKGKDVELRCDPISGHTALYWYRQSLGQGLEFLIYFQGNSAPDKSGLPSDRFSAERTGGSVSTLTIQRTQQEDSAVYLCASSLGLGANEQFFGPGTRLTVL.

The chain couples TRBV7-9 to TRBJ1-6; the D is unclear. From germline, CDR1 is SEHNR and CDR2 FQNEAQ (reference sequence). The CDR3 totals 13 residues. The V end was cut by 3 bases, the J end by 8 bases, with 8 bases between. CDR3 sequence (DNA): TGTGCCAGCAGCTTGATGACCCATTCACCCCTCCACTTT. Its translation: CASSLMTHSPLHF.

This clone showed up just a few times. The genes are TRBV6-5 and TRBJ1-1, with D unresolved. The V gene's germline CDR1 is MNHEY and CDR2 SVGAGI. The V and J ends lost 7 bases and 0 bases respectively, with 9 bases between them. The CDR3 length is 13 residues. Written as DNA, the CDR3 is TGTGCCAGCACTACGTGGATGAACACTGAAGCTTTCTTT. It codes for CASTTWMNTEAFF.

The CDR3 DNA follows: TGTGCCAGCTCACCGGGAACATACACTGAAGCTTTCTTT. It translates to CASSPGTYTEAFF. This chain links TRBV18 with TRBJ1-1; D remains ambiguous. V was cut by 3 bases and J by 3 bases, with 8 bases left in between. The CDR3 spans 13 residues. Germline CDR1 reads KGHSH; CDR2 reads LQKENI.

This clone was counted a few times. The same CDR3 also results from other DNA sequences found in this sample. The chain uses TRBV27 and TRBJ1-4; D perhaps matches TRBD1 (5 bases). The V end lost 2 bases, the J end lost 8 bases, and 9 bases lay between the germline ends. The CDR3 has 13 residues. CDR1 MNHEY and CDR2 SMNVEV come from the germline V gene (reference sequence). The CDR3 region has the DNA TGTGCCAGCAGTTTACAGGGTGGGGAAAAACTGTTTTTT. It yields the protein CASSLQGGEKLFF.

This CDR3 is CAISESRANTEAFF. The DNA for the CDR3 is TGTGCCATCAGTGAGTCCCGGGCAAACACTGAAGCTTTCTTT. This chain links TRBV10-3 with TRBJ1-1; D not resolved. Germline CDR1 reads ENHRY; CDR2 reads SYGVKD. Deletions cut 0 bases from V and 2 bases from J, with 7 bases between. The CDR3 runs to 14 residues.

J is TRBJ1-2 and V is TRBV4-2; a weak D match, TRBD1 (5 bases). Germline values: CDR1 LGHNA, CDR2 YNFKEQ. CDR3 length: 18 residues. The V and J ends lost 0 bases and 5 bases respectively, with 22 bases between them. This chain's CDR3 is CASSQDLAEATVPYGYTF. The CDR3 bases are TGTGCCAGCAGCCAAGATTTGGCCGAGGCGACAGTCCCGTATGGCTACACCTTC.

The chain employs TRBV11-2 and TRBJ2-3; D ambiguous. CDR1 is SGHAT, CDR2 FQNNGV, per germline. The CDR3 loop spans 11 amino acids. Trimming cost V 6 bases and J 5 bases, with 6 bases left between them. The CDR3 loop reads CASRVLDTQYF. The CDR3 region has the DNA TGTGCCAGCAGGGTACTAGATACGCAGTATTTT.

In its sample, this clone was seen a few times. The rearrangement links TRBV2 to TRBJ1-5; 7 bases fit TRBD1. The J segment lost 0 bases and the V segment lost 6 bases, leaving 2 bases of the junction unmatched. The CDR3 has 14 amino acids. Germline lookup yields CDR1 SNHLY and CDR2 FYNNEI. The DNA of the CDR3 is TGTGCCAGCAGGGGACAGAATAGCAATCAGCCCCAGCATTTT. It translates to CASRGQNSNQPQHF.

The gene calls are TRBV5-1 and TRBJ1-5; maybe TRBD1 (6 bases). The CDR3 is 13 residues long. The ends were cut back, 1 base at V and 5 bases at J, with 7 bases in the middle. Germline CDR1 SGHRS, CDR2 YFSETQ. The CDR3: CASSLNRDQPQHF. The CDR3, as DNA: TGCGCCAGCAGCTTGAACAGGGATCAGCCCCAGCATTTT.

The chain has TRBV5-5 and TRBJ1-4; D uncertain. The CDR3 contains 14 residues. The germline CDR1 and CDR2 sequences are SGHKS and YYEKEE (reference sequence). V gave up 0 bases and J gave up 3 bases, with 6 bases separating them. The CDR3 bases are TGTGCCAGCAGCTTGGCTGCAGCTAATGAAAAACTGTTTTTT. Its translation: CASSLAAANEKLFF.

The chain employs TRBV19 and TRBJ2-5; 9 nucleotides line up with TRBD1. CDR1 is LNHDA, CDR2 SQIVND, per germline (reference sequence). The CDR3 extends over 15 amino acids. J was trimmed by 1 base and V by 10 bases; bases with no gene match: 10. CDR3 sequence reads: CAKNIGTGSQETQYF. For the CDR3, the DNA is TGTGCCAAAAACATAGGGACAGGGTCCCAAGAGACCCAGTACTTC.